These 18 T cell receptor beta chains came from one sample sequenced in a study of vaccination and CD4 T cells after COVID-19. The study sequenced cultured CD4+ T cell DNA using the Oncomine TCR Beta short-read assay. TCRdb re-called the PCR reads with MiXCR, one entry per CDR3 protein. This sample yields approximately 15,000 distinct CDR3 sequences, of which roughly 30% are seen a single time; about a sixth belongs to the top ten. Treatment meaning: roughly 11-day PBMC culture with coronavirus spike peptide pools or control peptides (ViraFEST assay). These TCRs' antigens remain unknown. Sequenced input: cultured CD4+ T cells from blood. The receptor set was obtained from a human donor with COVID-19.

J is TRBJ1-1 and V is TRBV12-3 or TRBV12-4; no firm D call. The V gene lost 7 bases and the J gene lost 8 bases, with 17 bases spanning the gap. The CDR3 is 13 amino acids. The CDR3 protein is CASTGVLGREAFF. For the CDR3, the DNA is TGTGCCAGCACCGGAGTGTTGGGGAGGGAAGCTTTCTTT.

This clonotype was seen a handful of times. The chain couples TRBV24-1 to TRBJ2-5, with 12 bases that match TRBD2. The length of the CDR3 is 17 residues. The V segment lost 3 bases and the J segment 3 bases; nucleotides outside the gene matches: 7. Per germline, CDR1 KGHDR and CDR2 SFDVKD. In DNA form, the CDR3 reads TGTGCCACCAGTGATCCGCAACTAGCGGGGGGTAAAGAGACCCAGTACTTC. Protein sequence: CATSDPQLAGGKETQYF.

The rearrangement joins TRBV10-3 to TRBJ2-5, with 7 bases identical to TRBD1. CDR1 is ENHRY, CDR2 SYGVKD, per germline. The CDR3 spans 15 residues. V shed 2 bases, J shed 4 bases, and the junction held 7 bases outside the gene matches. CDR3 nucleotide sequence: TGTGCCATCAGTGAGCGGATAGGGGGCCCAGAGACCCAGTACTTC. The encoded protein is CAISERIGGPETQYF.

In its sample, this clonotype ranks as medium-sized. This chain links TRBV20-1 with TRBJ1-2, with D possibly matching TRBD1 (5 bases). The CDR3 is 11 amino acids. The V gene lost 5 bases and the J gene lost 4 bases, with 8 bases spanning the gap. CDR1 and CDR2 from the germline V gene are DFQATT and SNEGSKA (reference sequence). Here the CDR3 DNA reads TGCAGTGCTTACGGGACCTATGGCTACACCTTC. Translation: CSAYGTYGYTF.

This clonotype was counted a few times. The chain links TRBV20-1 to TRBJ2-7; the match to TRBD1 covers 12 bases. The CDR3 consists of 15 residues. Germline V gene lookup returns CDR1 DFQATT and CDR2 SNEGSKA (reference sequence). Germline trimming cut 3 bases from V and 5 bases from J; bases unmatched to any gene: 8. The CDR3 DNA is TGCAGTGCTAGCCTGCTGGGACAGGGGGCCAACGAGCAGTACTTC. Translating gives CSASLLGQGANEQYF.

This clonotype has a handful of counts. The V and J genes are TRBV6-1 and TRBJ2-1; 10 bases are a match to TRBD2. The germline gives CDR1 MNHNS, CDR2 SASEGT. With 6 bases clipped from V and 4 bases from J, the junction kept 6 bases outside the gene matches. This CDR3 comprises 15 residues. This CDR3 reads CASRGLATSYNEQFF. The CDR3 DNA is TGTGCCAGCAGGGGACTAGCGACCAGTTACAATGAGCAGTTCTTC.

The rearrangement uses TRBV6-5 and TRBJ1-4; D not resolved. V was trimmed by 0 bases and J by 3 bases, leaving 17 bases between them. The CDR3 is made up of 18 amino acids. Per germline, CDR1 MNHEY and CDR2 SVGAGI. The CDR3 bases are TGTGCCAGCAGTTACTCCGCCAGTCTCGCCCAATCTAATGAAAAACTGTTTTTT. Its translation: CASSYSASLAQSNEKLFF.

This clonotype was observed a single time. The V gene is TRBV6-2 or TRBV6-3, the J gene TRBJ2-3; D possibly corresponds to TRBD1 (6 bases). Germline V gene data show CDR1 as MNHEY and CDR2 as SVGEGT. Trimming took 6 bases from V and 6 from J, leaving 13 bases between them. The CDR3 loop spans 13 amino acids. The CDR3 sequence: CASRNSGADTQYF. The CDR3 bases are TGTGCCAGCAGAAATTCAGGGGCGGATACGCAGTATTTT.

The chain combines TRBV2 with TRBJ1-5, with D hard to call. CDR3 length: 14 amino acids. Germline CDR1 reads SNHLY; CDR2 reads FYNNEI. V shed 3 bases and J shed 2 bases, with 8 bases lying between them. CDR3 in amino acids: CASSESTGNQPQHF. The CDR3 nucleotides read TGTGCCAGCAGTGAGTCCACGGGCAATCAGCCCCAGCATTTT.

This clonotype was observed a handful of times. The rearrangement uses TRBV7-2 and TRBJ2-5, with TRBD2 matching over 7 bases. The germline V gene encodes CDR1 SGHTA and CDR2 FQGNSA. The CDR3 is 16 amino acids. Trimming removed 5 bases from V and 1 base from J; junction bases left unmatched: 10. The CDR3 nucleotides are TGTGCCAGCAGCCAGAGAGGAGGGAGGGTCCAAGAGACCCAGTACTTC. It codes for CASSQRGGRVQETQYF.

This clonotype has only a few counts. J is TRBJ2-5 and V is TRBV12-3 or TRBV12-4, with 7 bases matching TRBD2. The length of the CDR3 is 14 residues. Trimming took 5 bases from V and 4 from J; bases not matched to a gene: 7. In DNA form, the CDR3 reads TGTGCCAGCAGTCCGCCGCGCGGGGGAGAGACCCAGTACTTC. It translates to CASSPPRGGETQYF.

Only a few counts were recorded for this clonotype. V gene TRBV7-3 combines with J gene TRBJ2-3; 8 nucleotides line up with TRBD2. Germline V CDR1 and CDR2: SGHTA, FQGTGA. V shed 3 bases and J 5 bases; nucleotides not matched to a gene: 10. This CDR3 comprises 16 residues. The CDR3 loop is CASSFISGGRGDTQYF. CDR3 coding DNA: TGTGCCAGCAGCTTTATTTCGGGGGGGCGAGGAGATACGCAGTATTTT. The variable domain in full, with the rest retrieved from reference TRBV7-3 and TRBJ2-3, is GAGVSQTPSNKVTEKGKYVELRCDPISGHTALYWYRQSLGQGPEFLIYFQGTGAADDSGLPNDRFFAVRPEGSVSTLKIQRTERGDSAVYLCASSFISGGRGDTQYFGPGTRLTVL.

This chain joins TRBV6-2 or TRBV6-3 and TRBJ1-3; D is undetermined. Trimming pared 0 bases from V and 2 bases from J, leaving 8 bases between. CDR1 is MNHEY and CDR2 is SVGEGT in the germline V gene. The CDR3 extends over 15 amino acids. The CDR3 region is CASSYSGKTGNTIYF. Written as DNA, the CDR3 is TGTGCCAGCAGTTACTCGGGTAAAACTGGAAACACCATATATTTT.

The chain employs TRBV20-1 and TRBJ1-2; 11 nucleotides match TRBD1. The CDR3 contains 16 residues. In germline, CDR1 is DFQATT, CDR2 SNEGSKA (reference sequence). The trim removed 3 bases at V and 5 bases at J, leaving 11 bases unmatched. The CDR3 protein is CSARTSGTGGRYGYTF. CDR3 nucleotides: TGCAGTGCTAGGACCTCCGGGACAGGGGGACGTTATGGCTACACCTTC.

V usage is TRBV29-1 and J usage is TRBJ1-2; 10 bases align to TRBD1. This CDR3 has 16 amino acids. The germline CDR1 and CDR2 sequences are SQVTM and ANQGSEA. The ends lost 7 bases at V and 4 bases at J; junction bases unmatched: 15. The CDR3 loop reads CSGGGTGENRGYGYTF. The CDR3 bases are TGCAGCGGAGGCGGGACAGGGGAAAATCGGGGCTATGGCTACACCTTC.

The V call is TRBV12-3 or TRBV12-4, the J call TRBJ1-5; perhaps TRBD1 as D (6 bases). The CDR3 spans 14 residues. V was shortened by 0 bases and J by 5 bases, with 8 bases between the two germline ends. The CDR3 protein is CASSLAGGHQPQHF. The CDR3 DNA reads TGTGCCAGCAGTTTAGCGGGGGGGCATCAGCCCCAGCATTTT.

This chain uses TRBV20-1 with TRBJ2-1, with TRBD1 as a possible D gene (6 bases). The CDR3 is 16 residues long. The germline CDR1 and CDR2 sequences are DFQATT and SNEGSKA (reference sequence). V was shortened by 5 bases and J by 4 bases, with 21 bases between the two germline ends. CDR3 sequence (DNA): TGCAGTGCTTCATCACCAGGGGACCCTAATTACAATGAGCAGTTCTTC. Encoded protein: CSASSPGDPNYNEQFF.

This clonotype has only a few counts. The chain couples TRBV24-1 to TRBJ1-1, with D maybe TRBD1 (5 bases). Germline-derived CDR1 and CDR2 are KGHDR and SFDVKD. Trimming cost V 3 bases and J 10 bases, with 17 bases left between them. The CDR3 loop spans 14 amino acids. CDR3 sequence (DNA): TGTGCCACCAGTGATCCCTCTGGAGGGGCGGGAGCTTTCTTT. This encodes CATSDPSGGAGAFF.